This note documents a single T cell receptor beta chain sequence. Produced via immunoSEQ multiplex PCR; TCRdb's table is partial and in-frame only. The sample shows 90,000 to 100,000 clones, 82% of them seen only once. V was shortened by 5 bases and J by 7 bases, with 20 bases between the two germline ends. This CDR3 is 15 amino acids long. Per the germline V gene, CDR1 is MDHEN and CDR2 is SYDVKM. The sample originates from a study of control samples from healthy donors and cancer patients. This TCR derives from a man aged 60 to 75 in good health. The rearrangement uses TRBV28 and TRBJ1-2, with D tentatively TRBD1 (6 bases). The sample taken for sequencing was blood. CDR3 DNA sequence: TGTGCCAGCAGTCTTCGGGGTAGGGGGTTGATTGGCTACACCTTC. Translation gives CASSLRGRGLIGYTF.